Below are 31 T cell receptor beta chains sequenced from a single sample in a study of spatial heterogeneity in lung cancer. TCRdb called the 5' RACE reads again in MiXCR, with one record for every CDR3 protein. The repertoire includes over a thousand distinct CDR3 sequences, 7.2% of them detected once, and 25% to 30% sits in the top ten. Specified time point: sample taken at primary tumor resection. The source was normal lung tissue next to the tumor, collected at surgery. These receptors came from a male donor with early-stage non-small cell lung cancer.

By frequency in the sample, this clonotype is large. This sequence joins TRBV27 and TRBJ2-7; weak D call: TRBD1 (5 bases). V was pared by 0 bases and J by 0 bases, with 6 bases between. Germline CDR1 and CDR2: MNHEY and SMNVEV (reference sequence). The CDR3 spans 14 residues. In nucleotides, the CDR3 is TGTGCCAGCAGTTTATCGACAGCCTCCTACGAGCAGTACTTC. It encodes CASSLSTASYEQYF.

CDR3: CASRGTALNIQYF. The CDR3 bases are TGTGCCAGCAGGGGGACAGCCTTAAACATTCAGTACTTC. V gene TRBV28 combines with J gene TRBJ2-4; 7 bases are a match to TRBD1. Germline lookup yields CDR1 MDHEN and CDR2 SYDVKM. The V and J ends lost 6 bases and 6 bases, in that order; junction bases with no gene match: 5. The CDR3 is made up of 13 amino acids. Combining the CDR3 with reference TRBV28 and TRBJ2-4 gives the whole variable domain DVKVTQSSRYLVKRTGEKVFLECVQDMDHENMFWYRQDPGLGLRLIYFSYDVKMKEKGDIPEGYSVSREKKERFSLILESASTNQTSMYLCASRGTALNIQYFGAGTRLSVL.

This clonotype is large in the sample. The chain joins TRBV7-2 to TRBJ2-1, with a tentative D call TRBD1 (5 bases). The CDR3 is 15 residues long. V lost 4 bases and J 7 bases, leaving 17 bases between the germline ends. Per the germline V gene, CDR1 is SGHTA and CDR2 is FQGNSA. Written as DNA, the CDR3 is TGTGCCAGCAGCTCGCGCCGGAACAGGCGGAATGAGCAGTTCTTC. This sequence encodes CASSSRRNRRNEQFF.

This clonotype occurred many times. The gene calls are TRBV27 and TRBJ1-2; TRBD1 agrees at 8 bases. The CDR3 has 14 residues. The J segment lost 8 bases and the V segment lost 4 bases, leaving 9 bases of the junction unmatched. Germline assignment: CDR1 MNHEY and CDR2 SMNVEV (reference sequence). CDR3 in amino acids: CASSSGTGSKGYTF. DNA for the CDR3: TGTGCCAGCAGTTCCGGGACAGGTTCGAAAGGCTACACCTTC.

The chain carries TRBV5-1 and TRBJ1-1; no clear D. V lost 0 bases and J 1 base, leaving 7 bases between the germline ends. The CDR3 covers 14 residues. CDR1 and CDR2 (germline): SGHRS, YFSETQ. In DNA, the CDR3 is TGCGCCAGCAGCTTGGCACAGACGAACACTGAAGCTTTCTTT. It specifies CASSLAQTNTEAFF. The entire variable domain, with the rest obtained from reference TRBV5-1 and TRBJ1-1, is as follows: KAGVTQTPRYLIKTRGQQVTLSCSPISGHRSVSWYQQTPGQGLQFLFEYFSETQRNKGNFPGRFSGRQFSNSRSEMNVSTLELGDSALYLCASSLAQTNTEAFFGQGTRLTVV.

This clonotype counts as hyperexpanded. The rearrangement joins TRBV6-5 to TRBJ2-7; 12 bases line up with TRBD2. V was clipped by 4 bases and J by 3 bases; unmatched bases: 4. Germline CDR1 MNHEY, CDR2 SVGAGI. The length of the CDR3 is 15 residues. The DNA of the CDR3 is TGTGCCAGCAGTTCCCCGACTAGCGGGAGCTACGAGCAGTACTTC. It codes for CASSSPTSGSYEQYF.

About this clonotype itself: Sequence at one end of the junction differs from germline and may be a read error. This chain connects TRBV4-2 to TRBJ1-1; D perhaps matches TRBD1 (5 bases). The CDR3 length is 13 residues. Looked up from germline, CDR1 is LGHNA and CDR2 is YNFKEQ. In nucleotides, the CDR3 is TGTGCCAGCAGCGCCGGGGGTCACACTGTAGCTTTCTTT. Residues: CASSAGGHTVAFF.

This clonotype was detected many times. The chain carries TRBV12-3 or TRBV12-4 and TRBJ2-1, with a tentative D call TRBD2 (6 bases). V lost 1 base, J lost 6 bases, and 10 bases lay in between. The CDR3 sequence is 14 residues long. The CDR3 reads CASSLVGGGNEQFF. In DNA form, the CDR3 reads TGTGCCAGCAGTTTAGTGGGGGGAGGCAATGAGCAGTTCTTC.

Judged by abundance, this clonotype is medium-sized. The chain employs TRBV20-1 and TRBJ2-5; 14 bases line up with TRBD2. CDR1 is DFQATT, CDR2 SNEGSKA, per germline (reference sequence). The J segment lost 9 bases and the V segment lost 6 bases, leaving 21 bases of the junction unmatched. This CDR3 spans 18 amino acids. CDR3 sequence (DNA): TGCAGTGCCCGTCTTGGGGGAGGGACTAGCGGGAGTCGGTCGGCCCAGTACTTC. Residues: CSARLGGGTSGSRSAQYF.

This clonotype is labeled medium-sized. J is TRBJ2-7 and V is TRBV7-9, with a tentative D call TRBD1 (5 bases). This CDR3 comprises 16 residues. Between the trimmed V and J ends, which lost 5 bases and 2 bases, there was a span of 19 bases. From germline, CDR1 is SEHNR and CDR2 FQNEAQ (reference sequence). In DNA form, the CDR3 reads TGTGCCAGCAGCCAGCCGGAGTCTGGGGCGACCTACGAGCAGTACTTC. This codes for CASSQPESGATYEQYF.

This clonotype is medium-sized within its sample. The chain couples TRBV7-6 to TRBJ1-4; D is unresolved. CDR1 SGHVS and CDR2 FNYEAQ come from the germline V gene. Trimming removed 1 base at V and 4 bases at J, with 4 bases between. CDR3 size: 13 residues. In DNA, the CDR3 is TGTGCCAGCAGCTTAGACCGTAATGAAAAACTGTTTTTT. Its protein product is CASSLDRNEKLFF.

By share of the sample, this clonotype is medium-sized. J is TRBJ2-5 and V is TRBV7-8, with D tentatively TRBD1 (5 bases). Trimming pared 3 bases from V and 4 bases from J, leaving 12 bases between. There are 14 residues in the CDR3. Germline CDR1 reads SGHVS; CDR2 reads FQNEAQ. CDR3 region: CASSLTVVTETQYF. Here the CDR3 DNA reads TGTGCCAGCAGCTTGACAGTTGTGACAGAGACCCAGTACTTC.

This clonotype was observed a handful of times. The rearrangement uses TRBV30 and TRBJ2-7, with 8 bases matching TRBD2. Per the germline V gene, CDR1 is GTSNPN and CDR2 is SVGIG (reference sequence). The J segment lost 6 bases and the V segment lost 4 bases, leaving 11 bases of the junction unmatched. The CDR3 runs 14 residues. CDR3 in DNA: TGTGCCTGGACGCAACGCGGGAGGTTCCGCGAGCAGTACTTC. It yields the protein CAWTQRGRFREQYF. Full variable domain (outside the CDR3, taken from reference TRBV30 and TRBJ2-7): SQTIHQWPATLVQPVGSPLSLECTVEGTSNPNLYWYRQAAGRGLQLLFYSVGIGQISSEVPQNLSASRPQDRQFILSSKKLLLSDSGFYLCAWTQRGRFREQYFGPGTRLTVT.

The V call is TRBV28, the J call TRBJ2-4; TRBD2 matches 8 bases. Germline values: CDR1 MDHEN, CDR2 SYDVKM. The CDR3 is 13 amino acids. V dropped 8 bases and J dropped 2; count of bases not matched to a gene: 2. CDR3 DNA sequence: TGTGCCAGCCGGGAGGGAACCAAAAACATTCAGTACTTC. It is translated as CASREGTKNIQYF.

This clonotype is labeled large. This rearrangement joins TRBV7-9 to TRBJ2-1; 13 bases line up with TRBD2. Germline trimming cut 5 bases from V and 6 bases from J; bases unmatched to any gene: 10. Germline V gene sequence: CDR1 SEHNR, CDR2 FQNEAQ (reference sequence). The CDR3 length is 17 residues. The CDR3: CASSPKRLAGGINEQFF. In nucleotides, the CDR3 is TGTGCCAGCAGCCCGAAAAGACTAGCGGGAGGCATCAATGAGCAGTTCTTC.

The table lists this clonotype with many counts. The chain joins TRBV27 to TRBJ2-1; 14 bases match TRBD2. Unmatched junction bases numbered 4, after V lost 6 bases and J lost 9 bases. The CDR3 totals 14 residues. CDR1 and CDR2 (germline): MNHEY, SMNVEV (reference sequence). The CDR3 is CASRPGTSGSEQFF. The CDR3 nucleotides are TGTGCCAGCAGACCTGGGACTAGCGGGAGTGAGCAGTTCTTC.

By share of the sample, this clonotype is medium-sized. This chain joins TRBV28 and TRBJ2-4; TRBD1 is a possible D gene (5 bases). The V and J ends lost 6 bases and 3 bases respectively, with 12 bases between them. The CDR3 is 14 amino acids. Germline V gene data show CDR1 as MDHEN and CDR2 as SYDVKM. CDR3 loop: CASSPVGVKNIQYF. The CDR3, as DNA: TGTGCCAGCAGCCCCGTAGGGGTCAAAAACATTCAGTACTTC.

This clonotype is deemed large. The rearrangement uses TRBV20-1 and TRBJ2-1; no definite D call. Per the germline V gene, CDR1 is DFQATT and CDR2 is SNEGSKA (reference sequence). This CDR3 has 13 amino acids. CDR3 protein: CSVPTPFYNEQFF. The CDR3 region has the DNA TGCAGCGTCCCTACGCCCTTCTACAATGAGCAGTTCTTC.

This clonotype is judged large. V usage is TRBV29-1 and J usage is TRBJ1-2, with no clear D. The CDR3 covers 12 residues. Per germline, CDR1 SQVTM and CDR2 ANQGSEA. V lost 4 bases, J lost 2 bases, and 8 bases lay in between. The CDR3 is CSVVGRNYGYTF. In nucleotides, the CDR3 is TGCAGCGTTGTGGGGAGGAACTATGGCTACACCTTC. The variable domain in full, with the rest retrieved from reference TRBV29-1 and TRBJ1-2, is SAVISQKPSRDICQRGTSLTIQCQVDSQVTMMFWYRQQPGQSLTLIATANQGSEATYESGFVIDKFPISRPNLTFSTLTVSNMSPEDSSIYLCSVVGRNYGYTFGSGTRLTVV.

To note about this clonotype: The germline gene is not matched at one end of the junction; a read error may be the cause. The rearrangement uses TRBV11-2 and TRBJ2-3; no clear D. The CDR3 runs to 13 residues. Germline V gives CDR1 SGHAT, CDR2 FQNNGV. CDR3 coding DNA: TGTGCCAGCAGCCTAGAATCCCAGTCTACGCAGTATTTT. Its protein product is CASSLESQSTQYF.

This clonotype rates as medium-sized. The chain combines TRBV2 with TRBJ2-6, with no clear D. The V end lost 6 bases, the J end lost 4 bases, and 13 bases lay between the germline ends. There are 15 residues in the CDR3. Germline assignment: CDR1 SNHLY and CDR2 FYNNEI. DNA for the CDR3: TGTGCCAGCAGAACAGCCTCCGCCGGGGCCAACGTCCTGACTTTC. Amino acids: CASRTASAGANVLTF. The complete variable domain, with remaining parts taken from reference TRBV2 and TRBJ2-6, reads EPEVTQTPSHQVTQMGQEVILRCVPISNHLYFYWYRQILGQKVEFLVSFYNNEISEKSEIFDDQFSVERPDGSNFTLKIRSTKLEDSAMYFCASRTASAGANVLTFGAGSRLTVL.

Within the sample, this clonotype is large (0.1 to 1%). The genes are TRBV7-9 and TRBJ2-1; 12 nucleotides line up with TRBD2. The germline CDR1 and CDR2 sequences are SEHNR and FQNEAQ (reference sequence). The CDR3 contains 18 residues. V lost 3 bases to trimming and J lost 4 bases; unmatched junction nucleotides: 10. DNA of the CDR3: TGTGCCAGCAGCTTGACCGGGCTAGCGGGAGGGCCTTACAATGAGCAGTTCTTC. It specifies CASSLTGLAGGPYNEQFF.

In its sample, this clonotype ranks as medium-sized. The rearrangement uses TRBV28 and TRBJ1-2; 7 bases map to TRBD1. V gave up 4 bases and J gave up 4 bases; unmatched junction bases: 3. Germline V gene lookup returns CDR1 MDHEN and CDR2 SYDVKM. This CDR3 has 13 residues. The CDR3 region is CASSSTGVYGYTF. CDR3 sequence (DNA): TGTGCCAGCAGTTCTACAGGGGTCTATGGCTACACCTTC.

This clonotype qualifies as large. The V gene is TRBV5-1, the J gene TRBJ2-1, with 14 bases aligning to TRBD2. Germline CDR1 is SGHRS and CDR2 is YFSETQ. The V and J ends lost 4 bases and 9 bases, in that order; junction bases with no gene match: 6. This CDR3 comprises 15 residues. The CDR3 DNA reads TGCGCCAGCAGCCCGGGACTAGCGGGAGCCGGTGAGCAGTTCTTC. Its translation: CASSPGLAGAGEQFF.

This clonotype ranks as medium-sized. The chain uses TRBV18 and TRBJ2-5; D is undetermined. The CDR3 has 15 residues. Per the germline V gene, CDR1 is KGHSH and CDR2 is LQKENI. V lost 3 bases, J lost 2 bases, and 13 bases lay in between. The CDR3 region is CASSPFLQNQETQYF. Written as DNA, the CDR3 is TGTGCCAGCTCACCTTTCCTGCAGAATCAAGAGACCCAGTACTTC.

This clonotype has at least ten counts. V and J are TRBV6-5 and TRBJ2-2; possibly TRBD1 for D (6 bases). Germline values: CDR1 MNHEY, CDR2 SVGAGI. V lost 6 bases to trimming and J lost 7 bases, with 12 bases between them. The CDR3 sequence is 13 residues long. CDR3 region: CASSRGGYGELFF. The CDR3, as DNA: TGTGCCAGCAGCCGAGGGGGTTACGGGGAGCTGTTTTTT.

This clonotype was seen a handful of times. The rearrangement uses TRBV10-1 and TRBJ1-1; the D gene is possibly TRBD1 (5 bases). The CDR3 has 14 residues. Germline-derived CDR1 and CDR2 are WNHNN and SYGVQD (reference sequence). V was clipped by 0 bases and J by 6 bases, with 11 bases between them. CDR3 sequence reads: CASSESGRVSEAFF. CDR3 in DNA: TGCGCCAGCAGTGAGTCAGGCAGGGTCTCTGAAGCTTTCTTT.

Judged by abundance, this clonotype is medium-sized. The chain uses TRBV6-2 or TRBV6-3 and TRBJ1-4, with D hard to call. Trimming removed 11 bases from V and 8 bases from J, with 12 bases in between. CDR1 is MNHEY and CDR2 is SVGEGT in the germline V gene. The CDR3 has 11 amino acids. Written as DNA, the CDR3 is TGTGCCTCAAGTTTGGCCGAAAAACTGTTTTTT. Residues: CASSLAEKLFF.

This chain joins TRBV3-1 and TRBJ1-6, with 8 bases identical to TRBD1. Looked up from germline, CDR1 is LGHDT and CDR2 is YNNKEL (reference sequence). V lost 4 bases and J lost 8; bases outside the gene matches: 4. This CDR3 is 14 amino acids long. This chain's CDR3 is CASSLTTGDSPLHF. The CDR3 nucleotides are TGTGCCAGCAGCCTCACGACAGGGGATTCACCCCTCCACTTT.

This clonotype is medium-sized. The chain couples TRBV7-8 to TRBJ2-7; no firm D call. Trimming took off 5 bases at V and 0 bases at J, with 11 bases between the two ends. The CDR3 length is 14 residues. The V gene's germline CDR1 is SGHVS and CDR2 FQNEAQ. The CDR3 loop is CASSPDWNSYEQYF. As DNA, the CDR3 is TGTGCCAGCAGCCCAGACTGGAACTCCTACGAGCAGTACTTC.

Relative to its sample, this clonotype is large (0.1 to 1%). The chain has TRBV12-3 or TRBV12-4 and TRBJ2-1; 7 nucleotides match TRBD2. There are 13 residues in the CDR3. Germline trimming cut 8 bases from V and 12 bases from J; bases unmatched to any gene: 13. DNA of the CDR3: TGTGCCAGCTACACCAACGGGGGGACTCGGCAGTTCTTC. Protein: CASYTNGGTRQFF.